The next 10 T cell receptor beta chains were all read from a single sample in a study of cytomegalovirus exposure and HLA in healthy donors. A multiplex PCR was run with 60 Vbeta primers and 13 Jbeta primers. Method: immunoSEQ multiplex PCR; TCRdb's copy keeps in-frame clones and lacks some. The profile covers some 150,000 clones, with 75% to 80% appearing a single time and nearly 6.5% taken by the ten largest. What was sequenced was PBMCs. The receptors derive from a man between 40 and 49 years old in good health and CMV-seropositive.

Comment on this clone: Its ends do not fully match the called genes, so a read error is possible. The CDR3 DNA follows: TGCAGCGTTGACCTGGCAGTCACAGATACACAGTATTTT. As protein: CSVDLAVTDTQYF. The chain is built from TRBV29-1 and TRBJ2-3; no clear D. The CDR3 length is 13 residues. Germline V gene sequence: CDR1 SQVTM, CDR2 ANQGSEA.

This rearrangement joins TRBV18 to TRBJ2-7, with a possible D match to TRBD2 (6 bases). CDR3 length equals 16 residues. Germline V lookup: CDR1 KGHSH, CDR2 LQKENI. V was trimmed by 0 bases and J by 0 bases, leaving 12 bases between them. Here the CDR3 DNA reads TGTGCCAGCTCACCACCAAACGGAGGGGCCTCCTACGAGCAGTACTTC. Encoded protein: CASSPPNGGASYEQYF. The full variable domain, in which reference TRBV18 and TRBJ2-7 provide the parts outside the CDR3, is NAGVMQNPRHLVRRRGQEARLRCSPMKGHSHVYWYRQLPEEGLKFMVYLQKENIIDESGMPKERFSAEFPKEGPSILRIQQVVRGDSAAYFCASSPPNGGASYEQYFGPGTRLTVT.

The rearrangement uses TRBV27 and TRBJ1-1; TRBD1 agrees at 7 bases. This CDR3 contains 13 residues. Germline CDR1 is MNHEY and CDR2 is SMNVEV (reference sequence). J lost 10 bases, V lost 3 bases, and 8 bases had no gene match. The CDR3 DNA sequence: TGTGCCAGCAGTTTGGAGGGGGCGCGGGTAGCTTTCTTT. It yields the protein CASSLEGARVAFF.

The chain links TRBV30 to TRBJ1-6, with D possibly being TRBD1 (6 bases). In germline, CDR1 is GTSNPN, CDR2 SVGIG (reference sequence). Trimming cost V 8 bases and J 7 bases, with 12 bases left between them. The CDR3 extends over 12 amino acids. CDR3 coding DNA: TGTGCCGGCGACAGGAACAATTCACCCCTCCACTTT. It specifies CAGDRNNSPLHF.

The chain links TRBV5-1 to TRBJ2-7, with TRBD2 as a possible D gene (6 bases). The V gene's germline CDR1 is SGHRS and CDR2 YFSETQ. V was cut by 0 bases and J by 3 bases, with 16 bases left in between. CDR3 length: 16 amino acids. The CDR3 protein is CASSLGAGGAHYEQYF. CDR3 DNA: TGCGCCAGCAGCTTGGGGGCCGGGGGTGCCCACTACGAGCAGTACTTC.

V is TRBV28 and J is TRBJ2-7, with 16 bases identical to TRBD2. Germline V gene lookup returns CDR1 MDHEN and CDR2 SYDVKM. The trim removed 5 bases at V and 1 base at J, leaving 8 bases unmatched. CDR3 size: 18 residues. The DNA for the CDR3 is TGTGCCAGCAGTGGGGGACTAGCGGGAGGGCCCGTATCCTACGAGCAGTACTTC. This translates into CASSGGLAGGPVSYEQYF.

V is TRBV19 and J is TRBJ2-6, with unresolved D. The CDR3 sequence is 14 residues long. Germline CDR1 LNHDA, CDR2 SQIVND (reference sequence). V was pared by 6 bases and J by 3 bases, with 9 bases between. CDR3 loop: CASRSPLGANVLTF. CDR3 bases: TGTGCCAGTAGGTCTCCCCTTGGGGCCAACGTCCTGACTTTC.

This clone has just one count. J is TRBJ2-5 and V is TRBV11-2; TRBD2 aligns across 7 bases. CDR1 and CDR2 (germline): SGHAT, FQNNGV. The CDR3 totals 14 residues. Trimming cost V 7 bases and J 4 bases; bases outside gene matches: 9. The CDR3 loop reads CASTPSLAGETQYF. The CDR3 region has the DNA TGTGCCAGCACCCCAAGTTTAGCGGGAGAGACCCAGTACTTC.

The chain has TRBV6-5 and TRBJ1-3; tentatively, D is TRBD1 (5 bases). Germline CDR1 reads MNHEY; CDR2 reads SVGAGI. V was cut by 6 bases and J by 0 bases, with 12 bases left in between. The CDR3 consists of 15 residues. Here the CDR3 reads CASSRQRNSGNTIYF. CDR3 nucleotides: TGTGCCAGCAGCAGACAGCGCAACTCTGGAAACACCATATATTTT.

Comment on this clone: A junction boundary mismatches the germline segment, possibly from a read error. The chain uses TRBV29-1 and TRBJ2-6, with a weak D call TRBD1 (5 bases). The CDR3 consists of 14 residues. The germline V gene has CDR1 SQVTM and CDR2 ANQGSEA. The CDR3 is CSVVIPSGANGLTF. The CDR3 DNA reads TGCAGCGTTGTGATTCCCTCTGGGGCCAACGGCCTGACTTTC.